This T cell receptor beta chain was captured by sequencing in a study of vaccination and CD4 T cells after COVID-19 (dated by TCRdb to between 2020 and 2023). For the wider study: Convalescent patients had a positive SARS-CoV-2 result on nasal swab PCR, and of these patients, under ten had mild disease and one had severe disease. In the convalescent cohort there were six males and four females, among whom were two Hispanic individuals, seven Caucasians, two Asians and one multiracial person. Two doses of either the Pfizer-BioNTech BNT162b2 vaccine (n=8) or the Moderna mRNA-1273 vaccine (n=2) were administered to participants. Post-COVID blood samples were collected from convalescent patients a median of about 92 days after diagnosis, with a range of roughly 30 to 161 days. Post-vaccine blood samples were obtained a median of approximately 74 days after the second vaccine dose, with a range of roughly 12 to 250 days. Culture stimuli were overlapping spike peptide pools from SARS-CoV-2 and from the common cold coronaviruses HCoV-NL63, HCoV-OC43 and HCoV-229E. Control cultures received a CEFX viral epitope pool as the positive control, an HIV-1 Nef peptide pool as the negative control, or no peptide. The spike-specific CD4+ TCR repertoire was compared before and after mRNA vaccination in approximately ten COVID-19 convalescent patients and a handful of infection-naive healthy vaccine recipients.

The germline V gene supplies CDR1 SGHVS and CDR2 FQNEAQ. V lost 4 bases and J lost 12 bases, and the count of bases not matched to a germline gene is 15. The CDR3 sequence holds 16 residues, the cysteine and phenylalanine included. Only the CDR3 DNA is retained, 48 bases long and in frame from the first base. The investigation overall reported the following: Although the median number of SARS-CoV-2-reactive clonotypes went up from roughly 19 after infection to 38 after vaccination, the increase was not significant. Nearly all vaccine-specific clones in convalescent patients (304 of 307) were mono-reactive for SARS-CoV-2 spike rather than cross-reactive with common cold coronaviruses. Among convalescent patients, a median roughly 90% of the SARS-CoV-2-reactive clones seen after vaccination appeared only after vaccination, which suggests priming specific to the vaccine. The study included relatively few convalescent patients and did not analyze early timepoints after natural infection.

As to this clonotype: Its recognized antigen is unknown. The input lacks base qualities; no much larger clone sits a single base away.

The protocol used for the library was PCR. At the Johns Hopkins FTIC core, DNA from the cultured CD4+ T cells underwent TCR sequencing with the Oncomine TCR Beta short-read assay. The QIAamp micro DNA kit was used to extract genomic DNA from the cultured CD4+ T cells. The Oncomine TCR Beta libraries from cultured CD4+ T cells were pooled using unique dual indexes and then sequenced on an Illumina iSeq 100. The paper's processing steps were these. Non-productive sequences were filtered out, and CDR3s that did not start with C, did not end with F or W, or were shorter than 7 amino acids were discarded. The MANAFEST web application was used to identify antigen-specific clonotypes by comparing peptide-stimulated wells against reference wells and other culture wells. To be called positive, a clone needed an FDR below 0.05, an odds ratio above 5, and a productive frequency above 0.1% in at least two of three replicate wells. A clonotype was classed as cross-reactive if the clonotype showed significant expansion both in SARS-CoV-2 spike wells and in at least one common cold coronavirus spike condition. CDR3 homology was assessed with Levenshtein distances (stringdist) and unrooted phylogenetic trees (ape) in R version 3.6.1. TCRdb itself trimmed the public reads at Q25 with fastp, ran MiXCR and retained productive beta chains. Under each unique CDR3 protein, matching rows form one entry showing the most common genes and DNA. TCRdb, rather than the study authors, made the V and J calls. Here the sample has about 15,000 distinct CDR3 sequences; roughly 54% occur a single time. The ten largest clones add up to roughly 12% of the sample.

This specimen's treatment or condition label, interpreted: approximately 9-day PBMC culture with coronavirus spike peptide pools or control peptides (ViraFEST assay). The ViraFEST assay, used in the study, expanded antigen-specific T cells with peptide pools and then identified the expanded clonotypes through TCR sequencing. The convalescent patients' positive SARS-CoV-2 PCR tests were from March to December 2020, which was before the Alpha, Beta and Delta variants emerged in the United States. Each well held approximately 2 million PBMCs cultured in IMDM containing about 5% human AB serum and around 10 IU/ml IL-2, with 7.5 to 10 ug/ml peptide pools added. Half of the culture medium was replaced with fresh IL-2-containing medium on days 3 and 7. After around 10 days of culture, CD4+ T cells were isolated by negative selection with the EasySep CD4+ T cell isolation kit. Ficoll-Paque Plus gradient centrifugation was used to isolate PBMCs from whole blood, and the isolated PBMCs were then either used fresh or cryopreserved at -140C. Each culture condition was generally run in triplicate wells.

The sample consisted of CD4+ T cells from blood, cultured in vitro. This sequence uses TRBV7-8 and TRBJ2-7, and 13 junction bases match TRBD2. This TCR was sampled from a human donor who had recovered from COVID-19. The bases read TGTGCCAGCAGCTCGGGGGGGACTAGCGGGAACCCGAAGCGGTACTTC. It translates as CASSSGGTSGNPKRYF.